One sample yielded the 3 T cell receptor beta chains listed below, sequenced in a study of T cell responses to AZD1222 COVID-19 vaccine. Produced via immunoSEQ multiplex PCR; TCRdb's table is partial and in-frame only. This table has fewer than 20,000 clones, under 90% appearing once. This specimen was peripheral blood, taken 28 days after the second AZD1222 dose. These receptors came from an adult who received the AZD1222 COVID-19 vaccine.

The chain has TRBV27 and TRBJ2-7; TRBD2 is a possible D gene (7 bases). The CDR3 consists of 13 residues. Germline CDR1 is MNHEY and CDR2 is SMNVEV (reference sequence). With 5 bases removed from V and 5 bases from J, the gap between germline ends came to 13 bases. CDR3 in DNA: TGTGCCAGCAGTGAGTGGGGGGGCAACGAGCAGTACGTC. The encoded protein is CASSEWGGNEQYV.

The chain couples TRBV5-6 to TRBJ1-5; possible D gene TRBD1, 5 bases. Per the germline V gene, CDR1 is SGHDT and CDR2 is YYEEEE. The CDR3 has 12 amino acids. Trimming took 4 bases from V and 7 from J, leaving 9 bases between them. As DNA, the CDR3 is TGTGCCAGCAGCCGGGGACCCCAGCCCCAGCATTTT. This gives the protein CASSRGPQPQHF.

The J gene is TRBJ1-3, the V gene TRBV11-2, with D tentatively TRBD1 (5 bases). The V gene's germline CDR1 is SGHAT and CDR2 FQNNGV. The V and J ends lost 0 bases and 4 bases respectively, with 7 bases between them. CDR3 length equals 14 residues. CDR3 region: CASSLDRGGNTIYF. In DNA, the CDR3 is TGTGCCAGCAGCTTAGATCGGGGGGGAAACACCATATATTTT.